Listed here are 2 T cell receptor beta chains from one sample, sequenced in a study of shared clonotypes between healthy human individuals. Profiling relied on immunoSEQ multiplex PCR, and the TCRdb table lists in-frame clones only, not all of them. In the table there are 550,000 to 800,000 clones, less than 95% of which are singletons. The sequencing sample was made of memory CD8+ T cells from PBMCs. The subset: CD45RO+ cells pooled with CCR7-negative TemRA cells. These receptor sequences come from a young man in good health. Some clones in this sample may be carry-over from other donors' samples.

This chain links TRBV10-2 with TRBJ2-7, with D perhaps TRBD1 (7 bases). Germline V lookup: CDR1 WSHSY, CDR2 SAAADI. Trimming took 4 bases from V and 4 from J, leaving 20 bases between them. The CDR3 has 16 amino acids. CDR3 in amino acids: CASSVGAEGASYEQYF. The CDR3 DNA follows: TGCGCCAGCAGTGTCGGGGCGGAGGGGGCCTCGTACGAGCAGTACTTC.

The J gene is TRBJ2-7, the V gene TRBV27; 8 bases are a match to TRBD1. Trimming cost V 4 bases and J 3 bases; bases outside gene matches: 8. Germline values: CDR1 MNHEY, CDR2 SMNVEV (reference sequence). The CDR3 contains 15 residues. This chain's CDR3 is CASSSGGRGLYEQYF. The CDR3 region has the DNA TGTGCCAGCAGTTCCGGTGGCAGGGGGCTCTACGAGCAGTACTTC.